Listed below are T cell receptor beta chains from one sample, sequenced in a study of metastatic and nonmetastatic thyroid tumors. TCRdb recomputed clones from the PCR reads via MiXCR. This sample has under 25,000 clones, with 25% to 30% found just once. The source material was blood. Receptors originate from a female donor with papillary thyroid cancer or a benign thyroid nodule (not recorded which). Some clones in this sample may be carry-over from other donors' samples. The CDR3 runs from the conserved cysteine through the conserved F or W. D genes are given only for firm matches. Size values are once, few and many counts, or a class for expanded clones, and some rows have none.

CDR3aa,CDR3nt,j_gene,abundance,v_gene,d_gene
CASSLEQGGRSPLHF,TGTGCCAGCAGTTTGGAGCAGGGGGGGAGGTCACCCCTCCACTTT,TRBJ1-6,few,TRBV27,TRBD1
CSARLGGEAGNTIYF,TGCAGTGCTAGACTTGGGGGGGAGGCTGGAAACACCATATATTTT,TRBJ1-3,many,TRBV20-1,.
CSVDRSMNTEAFF,TGCAGCGTTGACAGGTCCATGAACACTGAAGCTTTCTTT,TRBJ1-1,few,TRBV29-1,.
CASGFPPRTGCNSPLHF,TGTGCCAGCGGCTTTCCCCCCAGGACAGGTTGTAATTCACCCCTCCACTTT,TRBJ1-6,few,TRBV28,TRBD1
CASSLDSGQLYNEQFF,TGTGCCAGCAGCTTAGATTCTGGACAACTTTACAATGAGCAGTTCTTC,TRBJ2-1,.,TRBV11-2,.
CASSLGRNREQYF,TGTGCCAGCAGCCTTGGACGAAACCGCGAGCAGTACTTC,TRBJ2-7,medium-sized,TRBV7-2,.
CASSHSSWVEQYF,TGTGCCAGCAGCCACAGTTCGTGGGTCGAGCAGTACTTC,TRBJ2-7,few,TRBV12-3/TRBV12-4,.
CSAQLNRDYTAEQYF,TGCAGTGCTCAATTAAATCGGGACTACACCGCTGAGCAGTACTTC,TRBJ2-7,few,TRBV20-1,TRBD2
CASSLERGNTGELFF,TGTGCCAGCAGCTTAGAACGGGGAAACACCGGGGAGCTGTTTTTT,TRBJ2-2,once,TRBV11-2,.
CAFNGWEYAYEQYF,TGTGCCTTCAACGGCTGGGAATATGCCTACGAGCAGTACTTC,TRBJ2-7,.,TRBV30,.
CASSEETGASYEQYF,TGTGCCAGCAGTGAAGAGACAGGGGCCTCCTACGAGCAGTACTTC,TRBJ2-7,medium-sized,TRBV6-1,TRBD1